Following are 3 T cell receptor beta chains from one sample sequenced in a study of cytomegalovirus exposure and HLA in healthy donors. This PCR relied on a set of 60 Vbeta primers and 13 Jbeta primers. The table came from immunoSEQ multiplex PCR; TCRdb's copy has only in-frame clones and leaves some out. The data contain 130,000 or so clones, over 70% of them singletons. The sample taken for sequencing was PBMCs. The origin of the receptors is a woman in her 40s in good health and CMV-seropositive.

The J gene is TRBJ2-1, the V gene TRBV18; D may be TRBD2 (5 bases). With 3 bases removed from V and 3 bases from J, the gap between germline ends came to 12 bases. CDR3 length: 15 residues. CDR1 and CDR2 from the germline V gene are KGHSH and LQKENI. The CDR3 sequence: CASSPGSGVYNEQFF. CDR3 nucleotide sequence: TGTGCCAGCTCACCCGGGTCCGGGGTCTACAATGAGCAGTTCTTC.

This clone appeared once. CDR3 DNA sequence: TGTGCCAGCAGCTATAATGATGCAGATACGCAGTATTTT. It translates to CASSYNDADTQYF. This chain links TRBV28 with TRBJ2-3; unclear D gene. Deletions cut 6 bases from V and 4 bases from J, with 11 bases between. Germline V CDR1 and CDR2: MDHEN, SYDVKM. This CDR3 is 13 amino acids long.

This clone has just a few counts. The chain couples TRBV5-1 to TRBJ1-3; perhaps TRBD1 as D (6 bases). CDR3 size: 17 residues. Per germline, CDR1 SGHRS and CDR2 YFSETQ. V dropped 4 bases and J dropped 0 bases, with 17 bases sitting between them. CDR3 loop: CASSPSRDILSGNTIYF. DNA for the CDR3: TGCGCCAGCAGCCCCTCCCGGGACATTCTCTCTGGAAACACCATATATTTT.